The 18 T cell receptor beta chains presented below share a single source sample, sequenced in a study of blood T cell repertoires in COVID-19. TCRdb keeps only in-frame clones here, not all; method: immunoSEQ multiplex PCR. Of tens of thousands of clones detected, approximately 85% appear once; the ten largest clones hold approximately 15%. Material for sequencing was peripheral blood. The source of these receptors is a human donor in a cohort sampled during active COVID-19.

This chain links TRBV5-1 with TRBJ2-3; 8 bases are a match to TRBD2. CDR1 and CDR2 (germline): SGHRS, YFSETQ. Trimming cost V 2 bases and J 0 bases; bases outside gene matches: 5. The CDR3 has 16 residues. In nucleotides, the CDR3 is TGCGCCAGCAGCTTCCGCGGGGGGATAAGCACAGATACGCAGTATTTT. Translation: CASSFRGGISTDTQYF.

J is TRBJ1-1 and V is TRBV7-2; 7 nucleotides agree with TRBD1. Trimming took 3 bases from V and 5 from J; bases not matched to a gene: 6. The CDR3 consists of 14 residues. Germline CDR1 reads SGHTA; CDR2 reads FQGNSA. The DNA for the CDR3 is TGTGCCAGCAGCTTCCGAATACAGGGGACTGAAGCTTTCTTT. As protein: CASSFRIQGTEAFF.

This rearrangement joins TRBV9 to TRBJ2-5; D call uncertain. V lost 3 bases to trimming and J lost 0 bases, with 9 bases between them. Germline V CDR1 and CDR2: SGDLS, YYNGEE. This CDR3 has 14 amino acids. The CDR3 region has the DNA TGTGCCAGCAGCGCCCCGGTAGACCAAGAGACCCAGTACTTC. This sequence encodes CASSAPVDQETQYF.

The gene calls are TRBV4-1 and TRBJ2-7, with 10 bases aligning to TRBD1. CDR3 length: 15 amino acids. Germline lookup yields CDR1 MGHRA and CDR2 YSYEKL. Germline trimming cut 3 bases from V and 6 bases from J; bases unmatched to any gene: 8. The CDR3 spells CASSHPGTGAFEQYF. The CDR3 region has the DNA TGCGCCAGCAGCCATCCCGGGACAGGGGCTTTCGAGCAGTACTTC.

The chain joins TRBV5-6 to TRBJ1-2; 7 nucleotides agree with TRBD1. Per germline, CDR1 SGHDT and CDR2 YYEEEE. The length of the CDR3 is 17 residues. V lost 2 bases to trimming and J lost 2 bases; unmatched junction nucleotides: 12. The CDR3 coding sequence is TGTGCCAGCAGCTTAAGGACAGGCGAGGGTCGCAACTATGGCTACACCTTC. Encoded protein: CASSLRTGEGRNYGYTF.

The chain couples TRBV5-1 to TRBJ2-3; 8 positions agree with TRBD1. Germline CDR1 reads SGHRS; CDR2 reads YFSETQ. This CDR3 has 15 amino acids. After removal of 0 bases from V and 11 bases from J, the junction contained 11 bases not matched to a gene. CDR3 loop: CASSLDGTGGSLQYF. The CDR3 DNA is TGCGCCAGCAGCTTGGACGGGACAGGCGGTTCTCTGCAGTATTTT.

This chain uses TRBV5-4 with TRBJ2-3; D may be TRBD1 (6 bases). The CDR3 has 13 residues. Per germline, CDR1 SGHNT and CDR2 YYREEE (reference sequence). The V and J ends lost 2 bases and 7 bases respectively, with 11 bases between them. The DNA for the CDR3 is TGTGCCAGCAGCTTACAGGGTGTCAATACGCAGTATTTT. It translates to CASSLQGVNTQYF.

The J gene is TRBJ1-2, the V gene TRBV12-3 or TRBV12-4; D unresolved. This CDR3 has 13 residues. V was clipped by 5 bases and J by 4 bases, with 11 bases between them. In DNA form, the CDR3 reads TGTGCCAGCAGTCCGAAGAGCGGCTATGGCTACACCTTC. Encoded protein: CASSPKSGYGYTF.

The rearrangement links TRBV5-4 to TRBJ1-5, with D possibly matching TRBD1 (6 bases). Germline V gene data show CDR1 as SGHNT and CDR2 as YYREEE (reference sequence). This CDR3 is 14 amino acids long. V was pared by 4 bases and J by 2 bases, with 10 bases between. CDR3: CASSLKGGNQPQHF. CDR3 in DNA: TGTGCCAGCAGCCTGAAGGGGGGCAATCAGCCCCAGCATTTT.

J is TRBJ2-1 and V is TRBV2; maybe TRBD2 (5 bases). Germline V gene data show CDR1 as SNHLY and CDR2 as FYNNEI. Trimming took off 0 bases at V and 2 bases at J, with 11 bases between the two ends. This CDR3 has 16 amino acids. The CDR3, as DNA: TGTGCCAGCAGTGAAGCGCCTAGCCTACCCTACAATGAGCAGTTCTTC. Protein sequence: CASSEAPSLPYNEQFF.

The CDR3 bases are TGTGCCAGCTCAAGTAAGACAGGGGCCGGCGAGCAGTACTTC. Its translation is CASSSKTGAGEQYF. V usage is TRBV18 and J usage is TRBJ2-7; 8 positions match TRBD1. The V gene's germline CDR1 is KGHSH and CDR2 LQKENI. J lost 6 bases, V lost 5 bases, and 9 bases had no gene match. This CDR3 spans 14 amino acids.

The chain couples TRBV5-4 to TRBJ1-5; D possibly corresponds to TRBD1 (5 bases). This CDR3 region has 14 residues. Germline CDR1 and CDR2: SGHNT and YYREEE (reference sequence). V lost 4 bases to trimming and J lost 3 bases, with 11 bases between them. CDR3 sequence: CASSRGLNNQPQHF. In nucleotides, the CDR3 is TGTGCCAGCAGCCGGGGACTCAACAATCAGCCCCAGCATTTT.

V gene TRBV6-5 combines with J gene TRBJ1-2; D remains ambiguous. This CDR3 has 15 amino acids. V was pared by 0 bases and J by 2 bases, with 10 bases between. CDR1 and CDR2 from the germline V gene are MNHEY and SVGAGI. This CDR3 reads CASSYSAGGNYGYTF. For the CDR3, the DNA is TGTGCCAGCAGTTACTCGGCAGGTGGGAACTATGGCTACACCTTC.

Only one count was recorded for this clone. The V call is TRBV25-1, the J call TRBJ2-5; 9 nucleotides match TRBD2. J lost 5 bases, V lost 1 base, and 5 bases had no gene match. This CDR3 is built from 15 residues. Germline assignment: CDR1 MGHDK and CDR2 SYGVNS. CDR3 DNA: TGTGCCAGCAGTGAATGGGGCGGGGGGGCTGAGACCCAGTACTTC. Residues: CASSEWGGGAETQYF. Full variable domain (outside the CDR3, taken from reference TRBV25-1 and TRBJ2-5): EADIYQTPRYLVIGTGKKITLECSQTMGHDKMYWYQQDPGMELHLIHYSYGVNSTEKGDLSSESTVSRIRTEHFPLTLESARPSHTSQYLCASSEWGGGAETQYFGPGTRLLVL.

The chain is built from TRBV5-5 and TRBJ1-5; D not resolved. The CDR3 has 14 amino acids. Looked up from germline, CDR1 is SGHKS and CDR2 is YYEKEE (reference sequence). Trimming left V 1 base short and J 3 bases short, with 8 bases between. CDR3 in DNA: TGTGCCAGCAGCTTGAGCGGCCTCAATCAGCCCCAGCATTTT. Its protein is CASSLSGLNQPQHF.

The chain combines TRBV4-1 with TRBJ1-2; no clear D. V lost 0 bases and J 4 bases, leaving 15 bases between the germline ends. The CDR3 extends over 16 amino acids. The germline CDR1 and CDR2 sequences are MGHRA and YSYEKL. The CDR3, as DNA: TGCGCCAGCAGCCAAGAGTTAGCGCCCCCAATCTATGGCTACACCTTC. Translated: CASSQELAPPIYGYTF.

V gene TRBV12-5 combines with J gene TRBJ2-2, with TRBD1 matching over 10 bases. This CDR3 spans 15 amino acids. Germline V gives CDR1 LGHNT, CDR2 FRNRAP. V lost 5 bases to trimming and J lost 4 bases; unmatched junction nucleotides: 4. This CDR3 is CASGPGQGRTGELFF. DNA of the CDR3: TGTGCTAGTGGTCCGGGACAGGGGCGCACCGGGGAGCTGTTTTTT.

This chain joins TRBV19 and TRBJ1-1, with 7 bases lining up with TRBD1. Trimming took 4 bases from V and 5 from J; bases not matched to a gene: 22. Germline CDR1 LNHDA, CDR2 SQIVND (reference sequence). The CDR3 spans 19 residues. CDR3 coding DNA: TGTGCCAGTAGTACAACCCAAGGACAGCCACAGGGGTGGCGAACTGAAGCTTTCTTT. Its translation is CASSTTQGQPQGWRTEAFF.